A single sample gave rise to the 18 T cell receptor beta chains below, sequenced in a study of CD8 T cells in Susac syndrome. RNA was extracted with the RNeasy kit, and a quantity of roughly 0.5 to 1 ug was reverse transcribed using random hexamers. TCRdb processed the immunoSEQ multiplex PCR reads anew with MiXCR; each CDR3 protein has one entry. The sample includes a few hundred thousand distinct CDR3 sequences, about 88% of them seen just once. Sequenced input: CD8+ T cells from PBMCs. Every receptor here comes from a human donor with multiple sclerosis.

The CDR3 here is CSASSRGVGGRTQYF. The CDR3 coding sequence is TGCAGTGCTAGCTCGCGGGGGGTGGGGGGGAGAACCCAGTACTTC. V usage is TRBV20-1 and J usage is TRBJ2-5, with TRBD2 identical over 8 bases. CDR3 length: 15 amino acids. The V and J ends lost 3 bases and 8 bases, in that order; junction bases with no gene match: 14. Germline CDR1 is DFQATT and CDR2 is SNEGSKA (reference sequence).

This clonotype was recorded once. This chain uses TRBV6-2 or TRBV6-3 with TRBJ2-2, with TRBD1 matching 9 bases. V lost 5 bases, J lost 1 base, and 11 bases stayed unmatched. The CDR3 is 18 amino acids. Per the germline V gene, CDR1 is MNHEY and CDR2 is SVGEGT. The CDR3 spells CASSRRGQGVLNTGELFF. CDR3 DNA sequence: TGTGCCAGCAGTCGGCGGGGACAGGGTGTTCTGAACACCGGGGAGCTGTTTTTT.

The chain has TRBV7-9 and TRBJ1-4; 12 nucleotides align to TRBD1. This CDR3 region has 18 residues. Germline loops: CDR1 SEHNR, CDR2 FQNEAQ (reference sequence). The V gene end was trimmed by 5 bases and the J gene end by 8 bases; junction bases not matched to a gene: 15. In DNA, the CDR3 is TGTGCCAGCAGCCGAACCGGGACAGGGGGCGGAGTAGGCGAAAAACTGTTTTTT. It yields the protein CASSRTGTGGGVGEKLFF.

The genes are TRBV9 and TRBJ1-2; TRBD1 matches at 7 bases. CDR1 and CDR2 (germline): SGDLS, YYNGEE. Unmatched junction bases numbered 7, after V lost 5 bases and J lost 3 bases. CDR3 length: 14 amino acids. CDR3 residues: CASSQQGTHYGYTF. Written as DNA, the CDR3 is TGTGCCAGCAGTCAACAGGGGACCCACTATGGCTACACCTTC.

This sequence joins TRBV5-6 and TRBJ2-1; 7 nucleotides agree with TRBD1. Looked up from germline, CDR1 is SGHDT and CDR2 is YYEEEE. The CDR3 has 17 amino acids. The J segment lost 0 bases and the V segment lost 1 base, leaving 7 bases of the junction unmatched. CDR3 nucleotides: TGTGCCAGCAGCTTGCCCACAGGGGATCCCTCCTACAATGAGCAGTTCTTC. Translation gives CASSLPTGDPSYNEQFF.

This clonotype appeared a single time. The chain employs TRBV12-3 or TRBV12-4 and TRBJ2-5; 12 nucleotides agree with TRBD2. The CDR3 is made up of 16 amino acids. V dropped 5 bases and J dropped 2; count of bases not matched to a gene: 6. This CDR3 is CASSRGLAGTQETQYF. The CDR3 nucleotides are TGTGCCAGCAGTCGTGGACTAGCGGGGACTCAAGAGACCCAGTACTTC.

The chain couples TRBV28 to TRBJ2-3; D assignment may be TRBD1 or TRBD2 (5 bases each). CDR1 is MDHEN, CDR2 SYDVKM, per germline. The CDR3 spans 13 residues. V lost 6 bases and J 5 bases, leaving 12 bases between the germline ends. The CDR3 DNA follows: TGTGCCAGCAGGGGGGTAGCCAAAGATACGCAGTATTTT. This encodes CASRGVAKDTQYF.

The V gene is TRBV15, the J gene TRBJ2-2, with 7 nucleotides matching TRBD2. Germline values: CDR1 LNHNV, CDR2 YYDKDF (reference sequence). Trimming at V came to 0 bases and at J to 2 bases, leaving 12 bases not matched to a gene. CDR3 length: 19 amino acids. CDR3 in DNA: TGTGCCACCAGCAGAGAAAGTTGGCGGGCTAGCGGTAACACCGGGGAGCTGTTTTTT. Translation: CATSRESWRASGNTGELFF.

This chain connects TRBV20-1 to TRBJ2-5; D is unclear. This CDR3 spans 10 amino acids. V lost 6 bases, J lost 4 bases, and 6 bases lay in between. The germline V gene encodes CDR1 DFQATT and CDR2 SNEGSKA (reference sequence). The DNA for the CDR3 is TGCAGTGCGGCCAGAGAGACCCAGTACTTC. It translates to CSAARETQYF.

The rearrangement joins TRBV7-2 to TRBJ2-7; D uncertain. CDR3 size: 14 residues. V lost 3 bases and J lost 3, with 12 bases in between. The V gene's germline CDR1 is SGHTA and CDR2 FQGNSA. The CDR3 region has the DNA TGTGCCAGCAGCTTTTTAGCCCCTGACTACGAGCAGTACTTC. It encodes CASSFLAPDYEQYF.

V gene TRBV14 combines with J gene TRBJ2-3; no reliable D call. With 4 bases removed from V and 6 bases from J, the gap between germline ends came to 17 bases. The germline gives CDR1 SGHDN, CDR2 FVKESK. This CDR3 spans 15 amino acids. The CDR3 coding sequence is TGTGCCAGCAGCCCCCTGACCCCACTTCCGGATACGCAGTATTTT. It encodes CASSPLTPLPDTQYF. Combining the CDR3 with reference TRBV14 and TRBJ2-3 gives the whole variable domain EAGVTQFPSHSVIEKGQTVTLRCDPISGHDNLYWYRRVMGKEIKFLLHFVKESKQDESGMPNNRFLAERTGGTYSTLKVQPAELEDSGVYFCASSPLTPLPDTQYFGPGTRLTVL.

J is TRBJ2-5 and V is TRBV6-5; D is ambiguous. CDR3 length: 15 amino acids. V lost 2 bases, J lost 1 base, and 11 bases lay in between. The germline V gene encodes CDR1 MNHEY and CDR2 SVGAGI. The CDR3 DNA is TGTGCCAGCAGTTACACCTCTGCTTTCCAAGAGACCCAGTACTTC. It is translated as CASSYTSAFQETQYF.

This chain uses TRBV5-5 with TRBJ2-2; D perhaps matches TRBD2 (5 bases). V was trimmed by 1 base and J by 5 bases, leaving 9 bases between them. The CDR3 covers 14 residues. The germline V gene has CDR1 SGHKS and CDR2 YYEKEE (reference sequence). CDR3 in DNA: TGTGCCAGCAGCTTGATCGGGGAAACCGGGGAGCTGTTTTTT. Translation gives CASSLIGETGELFF.

V and J are TRBV30 and TRBJ1-2; TRBD1 matches 8 bases. Germline trimming cut 1 base from V and 4 bases from J; bases unmatched to any gene: 14. CDR1 and CDR2 (germline): GTSNPN, SVGIG (reference sequence). The CDR3 consists of 17 residues. As DNA, the CDR3 is TGTGCCTGGAGTGCCTGGGACAGGATCTTTTGGGGCTATGGCTACACCTTC. Translation: CAWSAWDRIFWGYGYTF.

J is TRBJ2-7 and V is TRBV7-3; D not resolved. Trimming took off 5 bases at V and 2 bases at J, with 10 bases between the two ends. There are 13 residues in the CDR3. Germline V CDR1 and CDR2: SGHTA, FQGTGA. The CDR3 DNA follows: TGTGCCAGCAGCCAATCTTCGGCCTACGAGCAGTACTTC. Encoded protein: CASSQSSAYEQYF. Combining the CDR3 with reference TRBV7-3 and TRBJ2-7 gives the whole variable domain GAGVSQTPSNKVTEKGKYVELRCDPISGHTALYWYRQSLGQGPEFLIYFQGTGAADDSGLPNDRFFAVRPEGSVSTLKIQRTERGDSAVYLCASSQSSAYEQYFGPGTRLTVT.

The V gene is TRBV27, the J gene TRBJ1-1; 8 bases fit TRBD1. V trimming: 3 bases; J trimming: 4 bases; junction bases outside the gene matches: 7. Per germline, CDR1 MNHEY and CDR2 SMNVEV (reference sequence). The length of the CDR3 is 15 residues. The CDR3 loop reads CASSFSQGAVTEAFF. The CDR3 DNA follows: TGTGCCAGCAGTTTCTCCCAGGGGGCAGTCACTGAAGCTTTCTTT.

This chain uses TRBV5-4 with TRBJ1-1, with D possibly TRBD1 on 5 matching bases. V was clipped by 6 bases and J by 0 bases, with 15 bases between them. The germline CDR1 and CDR2 sequences are SGHNT and YYREEE (reference sequence). This CDR3 has 15 residues. The DNA of the CDR3 is TGTGCCAGCACCTGGGGCGGACATTTGAACACTGAAGCTTTCTTT. It specifies CASTWGGHLNTEAFF.

The chain uses TRBV7-8 and TRBJ2-2; 9 nucleotides match TRBD1. The CDR3 runs 17 residues. With V trimmed by 0 bases and J by 5 bases, 7 bases remained unmatched. Germline lookup yields CDR1 SGHVS and CDR2 FQNEAQ. Written as DNA, the CDR3 is TGTGCCAGCAGCTTAGCGTTAATAGGACAGGGGACCGGGGAGCTGTTTTTT. As protein: CASSLALIGQGTGELFF.